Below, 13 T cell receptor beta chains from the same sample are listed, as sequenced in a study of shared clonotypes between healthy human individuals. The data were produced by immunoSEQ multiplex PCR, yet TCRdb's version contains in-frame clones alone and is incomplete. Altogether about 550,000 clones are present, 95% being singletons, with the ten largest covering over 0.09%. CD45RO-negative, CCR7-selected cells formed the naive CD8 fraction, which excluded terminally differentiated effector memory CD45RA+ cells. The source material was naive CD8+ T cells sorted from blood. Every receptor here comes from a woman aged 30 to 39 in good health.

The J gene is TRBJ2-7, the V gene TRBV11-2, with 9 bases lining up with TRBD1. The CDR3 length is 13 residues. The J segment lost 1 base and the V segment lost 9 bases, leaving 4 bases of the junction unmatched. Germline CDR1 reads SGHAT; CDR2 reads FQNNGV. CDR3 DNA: TGTGCCAGGGACAGGGGAGTTTCCTACGAGCAGTACTTC. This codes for CARDRGVSYEQYF.

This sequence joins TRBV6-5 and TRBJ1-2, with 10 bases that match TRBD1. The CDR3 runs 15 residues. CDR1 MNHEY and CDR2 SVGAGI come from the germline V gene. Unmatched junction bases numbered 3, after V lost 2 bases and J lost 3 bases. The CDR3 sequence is CASSYQGQGDYGYTF. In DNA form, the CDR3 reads TGTGCCAGCAGTTACCAAGGACAGGGGGACTATGGCTACACCTTC.

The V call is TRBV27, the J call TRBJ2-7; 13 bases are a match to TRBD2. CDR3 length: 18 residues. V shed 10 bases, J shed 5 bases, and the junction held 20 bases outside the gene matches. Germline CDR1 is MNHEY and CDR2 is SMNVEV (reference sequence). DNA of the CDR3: TGTGCCACCGGGGGAGGGACTAGCGGGACCAGTCCGCCGGACGAGCAGTACTTC. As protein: CATGGGTSGTSPPDEQYF.

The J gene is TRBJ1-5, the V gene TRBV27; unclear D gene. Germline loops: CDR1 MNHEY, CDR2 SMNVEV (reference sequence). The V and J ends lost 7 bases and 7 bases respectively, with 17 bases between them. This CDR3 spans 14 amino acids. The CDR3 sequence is CASKFTPTAQPQHF. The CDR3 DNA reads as TGTGCCAGCAAATTCACCCCCACTGCGCAGCCCCAGCATTTT.

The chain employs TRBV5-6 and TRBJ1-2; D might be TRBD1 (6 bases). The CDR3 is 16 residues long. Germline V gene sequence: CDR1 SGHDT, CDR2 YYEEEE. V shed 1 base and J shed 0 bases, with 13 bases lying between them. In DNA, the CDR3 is TGTGCCAGCAGCTTGTGGGGCAGGGGACCTAACTATGGCTACACCTTC. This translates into CASSLWGRGPNYGYTF.

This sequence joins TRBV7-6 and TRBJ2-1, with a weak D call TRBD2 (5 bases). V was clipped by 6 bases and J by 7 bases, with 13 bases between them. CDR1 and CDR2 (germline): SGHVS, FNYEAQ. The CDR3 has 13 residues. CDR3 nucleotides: TGTGCCAGCAGTACCGGGGTGGTGAATGAGCAGTTCTTC. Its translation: CASSTGVVNEQFF.

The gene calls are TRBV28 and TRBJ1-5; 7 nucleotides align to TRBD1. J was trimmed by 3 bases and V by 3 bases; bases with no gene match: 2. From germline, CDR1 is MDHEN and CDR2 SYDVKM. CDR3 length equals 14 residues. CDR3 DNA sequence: TGTGCCAGCAGTTTTGAGGGGGCCAATCAGCCCCAGCATTTT. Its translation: CASSFEGANQPQHF.

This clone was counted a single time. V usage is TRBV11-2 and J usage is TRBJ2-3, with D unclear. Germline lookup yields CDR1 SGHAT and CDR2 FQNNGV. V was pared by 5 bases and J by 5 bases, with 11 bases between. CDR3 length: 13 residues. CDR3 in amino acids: CASSVVVGDTQYF. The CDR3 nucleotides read TGTGCCAGCAGCGTAGTGGTAGGAGATACGCAGTATTTT.

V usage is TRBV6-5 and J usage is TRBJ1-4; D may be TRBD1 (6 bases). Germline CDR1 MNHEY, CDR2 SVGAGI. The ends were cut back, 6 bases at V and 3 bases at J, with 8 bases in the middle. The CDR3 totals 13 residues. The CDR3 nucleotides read TGTGCCAGCAGCACAGGGCCTAATGAAAAACTGTTTTTT. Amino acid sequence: CASSTGPNEKLFF.

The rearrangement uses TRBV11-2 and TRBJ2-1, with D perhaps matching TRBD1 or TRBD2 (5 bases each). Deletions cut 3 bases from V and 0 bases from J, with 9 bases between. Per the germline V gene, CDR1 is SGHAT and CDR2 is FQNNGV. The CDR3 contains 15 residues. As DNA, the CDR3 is TGTGCCAGCAGCTTTCAAGGGACCTCCTACAATGAGCAGTTCTTC. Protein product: CASSFQGTSYNEQFF. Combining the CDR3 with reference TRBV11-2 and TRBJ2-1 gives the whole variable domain EAGVAQSPRYKIIEKRQSVAFWCNPISGHATLYWYQQILGQGPKLLIQFQNNGVVDDSQLPKDRFSAERLKGVDSTLKIQPAKLEDSAVYLCASSFQGTSYNEQFFGPGTRLTVL.

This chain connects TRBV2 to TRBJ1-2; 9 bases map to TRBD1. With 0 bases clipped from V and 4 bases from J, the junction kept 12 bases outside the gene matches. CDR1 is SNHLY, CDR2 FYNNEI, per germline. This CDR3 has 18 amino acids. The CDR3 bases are TGTGCCAGCAGTGAAGCCGGGACAGGGTCGTTCGTTGGCTATGGCTACACCTTC. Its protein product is CASSEAGTGSFVGYGYTF.

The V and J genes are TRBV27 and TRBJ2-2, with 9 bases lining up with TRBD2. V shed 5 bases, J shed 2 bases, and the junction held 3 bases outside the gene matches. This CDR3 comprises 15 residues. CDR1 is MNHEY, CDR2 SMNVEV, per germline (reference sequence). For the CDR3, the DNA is TGTGCCAGCAGTCGACTAGCGGATAACACCGGGGAGCTGTTTTTT. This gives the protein CASSRLADNTGELFF.

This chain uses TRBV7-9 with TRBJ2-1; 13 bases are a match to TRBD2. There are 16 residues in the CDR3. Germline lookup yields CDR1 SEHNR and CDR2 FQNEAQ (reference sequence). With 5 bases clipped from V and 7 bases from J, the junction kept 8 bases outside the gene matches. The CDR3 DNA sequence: TGTGCCAGCAGCCCCAGGACTAGCGGGAGAAGAAATGAGCAGTTCTTC. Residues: CASSPRTSGRRNEQFF.